This T cell receptor beta chain appears in the sequencing data of a study of cytomegalovirus exposure and HLA in healthy donors. Overall study findings and caveats: For TCR beta chains, V- and J-gene trimming was later linked to a missense DCLRE1C variant.

The PCR was carried out with 60 Vbeta primers and 13 Jbeta primers. Generated by immunoSEQ multiplex PCR, the TCRdb table keeps only in-frame clones and is missing some. The sample contains about 200,000 clones, approximately 86% of which appear only once. With regard to this clone: Its specificity is not known.

While unrecorded immune exposures were likely, the donors were nominally healthy when sampled. The TCR sequence derives from a woman in her 30s in good health and CMV-seronegative. The sequenced material came from PBMCs.

Written as DNA, the CDR3 is TGTGCCAGTAGTATGCGGGACCTTCGTAGTGAGGCGCAGTATTTT. This encodes CASSMRDLRSEAQYF. The gene calls are TRBV19 and TRBJ2-3; D perhaps matches TRBD2 (6 bases). V was shortened by 3 bases and J by 10 bases, with 20 bases between the two germline ends. The V gene's germline CDR1 is LNHDA and CDR2 SQIVND (reference sequence). This CDR3 has 15 residues.